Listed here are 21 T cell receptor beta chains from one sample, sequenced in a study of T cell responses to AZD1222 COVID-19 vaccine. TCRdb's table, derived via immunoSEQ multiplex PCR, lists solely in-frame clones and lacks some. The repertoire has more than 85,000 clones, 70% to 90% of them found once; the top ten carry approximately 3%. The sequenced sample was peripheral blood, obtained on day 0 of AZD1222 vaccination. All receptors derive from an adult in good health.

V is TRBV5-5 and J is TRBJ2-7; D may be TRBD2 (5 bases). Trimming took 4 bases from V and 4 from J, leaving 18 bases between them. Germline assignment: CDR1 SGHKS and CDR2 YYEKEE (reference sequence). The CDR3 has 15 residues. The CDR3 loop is CASSGVLDALYEQYF. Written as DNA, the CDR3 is TGTGCCAGCAGCGGGGTACTAGACGCCCTTTACGAGCAGTACTTC.

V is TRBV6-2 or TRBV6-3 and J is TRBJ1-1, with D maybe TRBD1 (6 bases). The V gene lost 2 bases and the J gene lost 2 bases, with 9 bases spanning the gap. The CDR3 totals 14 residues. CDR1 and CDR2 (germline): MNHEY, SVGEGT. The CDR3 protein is CASSYLGQNTEAFF. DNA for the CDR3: TGTGCCAGCAGTTACCTGGGACAAAACACTGAAGCTTTCTTT.

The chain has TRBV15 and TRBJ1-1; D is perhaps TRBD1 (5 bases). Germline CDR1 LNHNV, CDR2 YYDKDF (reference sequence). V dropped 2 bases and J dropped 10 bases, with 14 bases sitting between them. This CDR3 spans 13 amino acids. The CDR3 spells CATSRWGDSGAFF. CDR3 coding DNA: TGTGCCACCAGCAGATGGGGGGATTCAGGAGCTTTCTTT.

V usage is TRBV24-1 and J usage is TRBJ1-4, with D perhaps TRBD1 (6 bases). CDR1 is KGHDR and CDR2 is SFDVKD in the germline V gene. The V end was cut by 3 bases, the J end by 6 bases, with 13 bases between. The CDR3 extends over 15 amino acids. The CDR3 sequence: CATSDRGAGDEKLFF. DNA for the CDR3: TGTGCCACCAGTGATCGGGGGGCAGGAGATGAAAAACTGTTTTTT.

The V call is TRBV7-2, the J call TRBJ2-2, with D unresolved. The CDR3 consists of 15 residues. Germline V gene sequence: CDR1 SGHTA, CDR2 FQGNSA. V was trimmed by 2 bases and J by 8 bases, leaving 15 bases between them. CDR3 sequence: CASSLSPAATGELFF. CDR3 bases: TGTGCCAGCAGCTTATCCCCAGCCGCGACGGGGGAGCTGTTTTTT. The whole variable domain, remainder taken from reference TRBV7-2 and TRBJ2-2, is GAGVSQSPSNKVTEKGKDVELRCDPISGHTALYWYRQSLGQGLEFLIYFQGNSAPDKSGLPSDRFSAERTGGSVSTLTIQRTQQEDSAVYLCASSLSPAATGELFFGEGSRLTVL.

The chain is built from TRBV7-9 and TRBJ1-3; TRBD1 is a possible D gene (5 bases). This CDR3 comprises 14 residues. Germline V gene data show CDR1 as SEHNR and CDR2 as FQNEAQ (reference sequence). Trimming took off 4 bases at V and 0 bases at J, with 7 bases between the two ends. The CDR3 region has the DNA TGTGCCAGCAGCTCAACAGGCTCTGGAAACACCATATATTTT. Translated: CASSSTGSGNTIYF.

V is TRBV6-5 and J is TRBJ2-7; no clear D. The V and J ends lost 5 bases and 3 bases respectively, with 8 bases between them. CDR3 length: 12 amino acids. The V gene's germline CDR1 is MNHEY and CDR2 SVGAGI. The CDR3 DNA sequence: TGTGCCAGCAGTCCTACCAGCTACGAGCAGTACTTC. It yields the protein CASSPTSYEQYF.

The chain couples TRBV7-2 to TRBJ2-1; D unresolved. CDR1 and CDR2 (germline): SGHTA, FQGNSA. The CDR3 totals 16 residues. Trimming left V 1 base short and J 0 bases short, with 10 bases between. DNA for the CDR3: TGTGCCAGCAGCTTAGATCGGGCCAGCTCCTACAATGAGCAGTTCTTC. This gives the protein CASSLDRASSYNEQFF. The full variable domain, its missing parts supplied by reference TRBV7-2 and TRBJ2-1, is GAGVSQSPSNKVTEKGKDVELRCDPISGHTALYWYRQSLGQGLEFLIYFQGNSAPDKSGLPSDRFSAERTGGSVSTLTIQRTQQEDSAVYLCASSLDRASSYNEQFFGPGTRLTVL.

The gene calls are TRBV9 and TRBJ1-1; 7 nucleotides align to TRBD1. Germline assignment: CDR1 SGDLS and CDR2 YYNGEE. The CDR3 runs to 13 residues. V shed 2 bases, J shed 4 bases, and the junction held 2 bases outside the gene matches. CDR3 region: CASSVGQITEAFF. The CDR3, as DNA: TGTGCCAGCAGCGTGGGACAGATCACTGAAGCTTTCTTT.

CDR3 nucleotides: TGTGCCAGCAGAGGGGAGCGGCGGGGAAACACCGGGGAGCTGTTTTTT. Amino acids: CASRGERRGNTGELFF. The chain is built from TRBV11-1 and TRBJ2-2; tentatively, D is TRBD2 (6 bases). The CDR3 extends over 16 amino acids. The germline V gene encodes CDR1 SGHAT and CDR2 FQDESV (reference sequence). Trimming pared 6 bases from V and 2 bases from J, leaving 16 bases between.

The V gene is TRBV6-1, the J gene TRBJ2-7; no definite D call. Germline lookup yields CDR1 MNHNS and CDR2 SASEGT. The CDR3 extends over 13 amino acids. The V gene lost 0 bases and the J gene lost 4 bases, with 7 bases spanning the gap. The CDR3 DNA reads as TGTGCCAGCAGTGAAGCCACTCGTTACGAGCAGTACTTC. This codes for CASSEATRYEQYF.

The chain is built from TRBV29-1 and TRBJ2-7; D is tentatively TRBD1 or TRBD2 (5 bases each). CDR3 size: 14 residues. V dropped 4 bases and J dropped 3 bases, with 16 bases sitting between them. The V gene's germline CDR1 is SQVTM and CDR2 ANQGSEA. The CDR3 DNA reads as TGCAGCGTTGCTGGGGGAGACAAATTCTACGAGCAGTACTTC. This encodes CSVAGGDKFYEQYF.

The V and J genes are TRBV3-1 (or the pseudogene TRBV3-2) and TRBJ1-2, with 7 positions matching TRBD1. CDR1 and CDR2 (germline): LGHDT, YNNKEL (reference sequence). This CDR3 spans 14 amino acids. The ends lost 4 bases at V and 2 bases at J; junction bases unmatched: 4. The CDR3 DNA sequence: TGTGCCAGCAGCCGACAGGGAGGGAACTATGGCTACACCTTC. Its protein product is CASSRQGGNYGYTF.

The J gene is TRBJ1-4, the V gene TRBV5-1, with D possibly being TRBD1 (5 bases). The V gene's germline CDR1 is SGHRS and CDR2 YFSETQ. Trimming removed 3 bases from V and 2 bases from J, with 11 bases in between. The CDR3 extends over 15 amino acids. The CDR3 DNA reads TGCGCCAGCAGCTCATCAGGGATTACTAATGAAAAACTGTTTTTT. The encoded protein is CASSSSGITNEKLFF.

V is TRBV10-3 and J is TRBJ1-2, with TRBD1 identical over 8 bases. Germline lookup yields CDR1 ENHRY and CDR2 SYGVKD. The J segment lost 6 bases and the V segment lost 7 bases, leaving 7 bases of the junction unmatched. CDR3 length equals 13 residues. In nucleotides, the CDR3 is TGTGCCATCAACTGGCAGGGGGCGCATGGCTACACCTTC. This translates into CAINWQGAHGYTF.

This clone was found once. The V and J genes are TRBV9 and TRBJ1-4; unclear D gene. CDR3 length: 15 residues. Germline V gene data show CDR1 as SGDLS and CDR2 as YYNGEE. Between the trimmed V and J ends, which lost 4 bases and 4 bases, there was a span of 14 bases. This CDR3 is CASSPSLGVNEKLFF. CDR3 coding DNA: TGTGCCAGCAGCCCCTCACTTGGGGTTAATGAAAAACTGTTTTTT. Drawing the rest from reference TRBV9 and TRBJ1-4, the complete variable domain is DSGVTQTPKHLITATGQRVTLRCSPRSGDLSVYWYQQSLDQGLQFLIQYYNGEERAKGNILERFSAQQFPDLHSELNLSSLELGDSALYFCASSPSLGVNEKLFFGSGTQLSVL.

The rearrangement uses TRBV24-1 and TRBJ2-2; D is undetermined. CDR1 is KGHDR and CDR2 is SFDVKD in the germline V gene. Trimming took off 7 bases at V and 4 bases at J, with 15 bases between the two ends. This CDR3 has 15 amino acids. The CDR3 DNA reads TGTGCCACCAGCGCCGCGCGGCAGACCACCGGGGAGCTGTTTTTT. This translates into CATSAARQTTGELFF.

The CDR3 nucleotides read TGTGCCAGCAGCTCGGGAGCTAACTATGGCTACACCTTC. Amino acids: CASSSGANYGYTF. V gene TRBV7-2 combines with J gene TRBJ1-2; no definite D call. V was pared by 4 bases and J by 0 bases, with 6 bases between. CDR1 and CDR2 (germline): SGHTA, FQGNSA. This CDR3 has 13 amino acids.

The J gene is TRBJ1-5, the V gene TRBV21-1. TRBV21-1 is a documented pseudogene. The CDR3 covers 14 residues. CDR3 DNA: TGTGCCAGCAGCGGGGGGGTTAGCAATCAGCCCCAGCATTTT. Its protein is CASSGGVSNQPQHF.

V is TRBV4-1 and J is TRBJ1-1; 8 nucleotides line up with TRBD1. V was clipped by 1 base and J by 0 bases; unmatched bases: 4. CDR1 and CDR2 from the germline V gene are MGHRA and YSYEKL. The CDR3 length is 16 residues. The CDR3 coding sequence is TGCGCCAGCAGCCAAGGGTGGGGACAGGTGAACACTGAAGCTTTCTTT. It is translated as CASSQGWGQVNTEAFF.

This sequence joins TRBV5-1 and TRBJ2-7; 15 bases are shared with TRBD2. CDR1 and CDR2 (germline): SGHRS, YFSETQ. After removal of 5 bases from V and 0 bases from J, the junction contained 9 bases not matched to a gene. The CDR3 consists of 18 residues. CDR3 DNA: TGCGCCAGCAGACCCGGGACTAGCGGGGGGATAAGCTCCTACGAGCAGTACTTC. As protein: CASRPGTSGGISSYEQYF.